This T cell receptor beta chain was sequenced for a study of T cells in Graves' hyperthyroidism and ophthalmopathy. Study-wide results and limits: Appearing also in blood were most of the thyroid clonotypes expanded above 0.001.

Amplified TCR beta CDR3 regions derived from RNA transcripts. HTBI primers were the set used in a first-round RT-PCR of the TCR CDR3. TCRdb ran MiXCR on the multiplex PCR reads and lists one entry per CDR3 protein. The table includes approximately 360,000 distinct CDR3 sequences, approximately 25% detected once. This clonotype was seen a few times. What it binds is not known. This CDR3 spans 16 amino acids. With 0 bases removed from V and 11 bases from J, the gap between germline ends came to 22 bases. Germline CDR1 and CDR2: MNHEY and SVGEGT. Stable Graves' hyperthyroidism denoted no ophthalmopathy progression over 18 months.

Input material: blood. This receptor was obtained from a man aged 50 or older with Graves' hyperthyroidism. This chain connects TRBV6-2 or TRBV6-3 to TRBJ1-1; D may be TRBD1 (5 bases). CDR3: CASSYSGQGNTRRAFF. For the CDR3, the DNA is TGTGCCAGCAGTTACTCGGGGCAGGGCAACACAAGGAGGGCTTTCTTT.